The entry below describes one TCR beta chain. Its antigen is currently not known. No quality values exist for individual bases; no much larger clone is one base distant. The CDR3 measures 15 amino acids from cysteine to phenylalanine. The entry retains the CDR3 DNA only, 45 bases that are in frame from base 1. CDR1 and CDR2 are drawn from the germline V gene: LGHNT, FRNRAP. The trim is 6 bases for V and 1 base for J, with a gap of 12 bases between the germline ends. The donors belonged to the validation cohort of roughly 120 subjects, which was separate from the 666-subject first cohort. The data are from a study of cytomegalovirus exposure and HLA in healthy donors (dated by TCRdb to the late 2010s). For the study in its entirety: According to a later analysis, the 100 to 150 validation repertoires were produced on the same platform as the roughly 720 repertoires of the first cohort. The study aimed to test whether cataloging public T cell receptors could reveal signatures of past pathogen exposure. A separate validation cohort of roughly 120 different subjects was used in addition to the 666-subject first cohort. High-throughput TCR immunosequencing, statistical association of individual TCRs with disease status, and machine learning were combined to predict cytomegalovirus infection status. Results and caveats for the whole study, not just this receptor: All 130 or so repertoires were used to score co-occurrence in the validation cohort in a later analysis, because that analysis had no HLA typing for the cohort. In vitro tests confirmed that a few of the cytomegalovirus-associated TCR beta chains recognize cytomegalovirus antigens. Most TCR sequences were seen in very few donors, while some public TCRs were found in many individuals. The authors suggested that the approach could potentially be extended to other disease states and immunological phenotypes. The study gave a list of under 200 TCR beta chains associated with cytomegalovirus. Cytomegalovirus status was reported to be diagnosed by the classifier with high specificity and sensitivity in both the original and validation cohorts. Of the cluster scores, about 94% were above 0 in a later analysis, which found that TCRs clustered in the first cohort also tended to co-occur in the approximately 110 validation repertoires.

The library came from the immunoSEQ multiplex PCR assay. The study's own analysis went as follows. A statistical classification framework was built to diagnose cytomegalovirus status from the catalog of TCR beta chain sequences. TCRdb re-hosts the immuneACCESS table, in-frame sequences only. Its copies lack some clones; in the studies checked, an unresolved V gene accounts for under half of them, and the cause for the rest is not known. V and J calls and clone size are copied from that table; D and trimming were computed from the DNA. For this sample the table gives some 120,000 clones, of which roughly 90% were detected only once. 2% of the sample is in the top ten clones.

The material sequenced was PBMCs. The V gene is TRBV12-5 and the J gene is TRBJ2-2, with TRBD2 as a weak D call on 6 bases. This clonotype was sampled from a woman between 18 and 30 years old in good health and CMV-seronegative. CDR3 sequence: CASGLSGGNTGELFF. In nucleotides, the sequence is TGTGCTAGTGGACTTAGCGGAGGGAACACCGGGGAGCTGTTTTTT.